What follows describes a single TCR beta chain. Its antigen is unidentified. Deletions cut 3 bases from V and 6 bases from J, with 12 bases between. CDR1 is SGHAT, CDR2 FQNNGV, per germline. The CDR3 is made up of 14 amino acids. This sample is drawn from a study of shared clonotypes between healthy human individuals. The investigators split CD4+ cells into a CD45RA+ naive subset and a CD45RA-negative memory subset. The test was conducted at deep level. Assay: immunoSEQ multiplex PCR; the TCRdb copy retains only in-frame clones and omits some. The data show about 2.4 million clones, roughly 92% seen once. Notes on the study in general: The expectation was that sequencing depth would affect clonotype sharing among donors. Compared with clonotypes that all four donors shared, non-shared clonotypes had lower generation probabilities.

The sample taken for sequencing was naive CD4+ T cells sorted from blood. The subset denotes: CD45RA+ positively selected. The source is a man younger than 30 in good health. The chain recombines TRBV11-2 with TRBJ1-3; D is undetermined. The CDR3 nucleotides read TGTGCCAGCAGCTTTGGAAACCCGGAAAACACCATATATTTT. It codes for CASSFGNPENTIYF.